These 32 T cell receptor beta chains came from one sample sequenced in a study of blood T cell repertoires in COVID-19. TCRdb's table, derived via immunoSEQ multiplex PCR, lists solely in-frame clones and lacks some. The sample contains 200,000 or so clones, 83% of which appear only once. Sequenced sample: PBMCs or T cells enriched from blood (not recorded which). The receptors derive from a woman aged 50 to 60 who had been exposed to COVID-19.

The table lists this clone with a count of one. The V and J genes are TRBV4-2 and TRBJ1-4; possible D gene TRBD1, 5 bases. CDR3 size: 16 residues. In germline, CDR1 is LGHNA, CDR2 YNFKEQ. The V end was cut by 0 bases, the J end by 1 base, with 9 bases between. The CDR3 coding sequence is TGTGCCAGCAGCCAAGAGGGGGGACTAACTAATGAAAAACTGTTTTTT. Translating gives CASSQEGGLTNEKLFF.

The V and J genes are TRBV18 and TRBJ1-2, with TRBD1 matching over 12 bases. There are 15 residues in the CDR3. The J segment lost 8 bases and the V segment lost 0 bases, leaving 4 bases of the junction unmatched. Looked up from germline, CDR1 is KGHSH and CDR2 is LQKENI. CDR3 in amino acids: CASSPPGQGAFGYTF. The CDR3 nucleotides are TGTGCCAGCTCACCACCGGGACAGGGGGCTTTCGGCTACACCTTC.

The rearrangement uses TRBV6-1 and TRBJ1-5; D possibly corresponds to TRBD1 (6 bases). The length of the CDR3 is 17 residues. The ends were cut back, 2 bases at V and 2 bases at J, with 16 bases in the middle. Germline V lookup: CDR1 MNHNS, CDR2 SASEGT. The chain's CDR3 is CASSELRGTWGNQPQHF. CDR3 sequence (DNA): TGTGCCAGCAGTGAACTGAGGGGGACGTGGGGCAATCAGCCCCAGCATTTT.

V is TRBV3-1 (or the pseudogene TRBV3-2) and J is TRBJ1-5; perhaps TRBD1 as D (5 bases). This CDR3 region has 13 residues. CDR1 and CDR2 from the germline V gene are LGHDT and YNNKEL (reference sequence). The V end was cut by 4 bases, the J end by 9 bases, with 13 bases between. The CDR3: CASSRQSSGPQHF. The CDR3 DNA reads TGTGCCAGCAGCCGACAGTCCTCCGGGCCCCAGCATTTT.

CDR3 residues: CASSGGGSYGYTF. The CDR3 bases are TGTGCCAGCAGCGGGGGGGGCAGTTATGGCTACACCTTC. The genes are TRBV9 and TRBJ1-2, with D maybe TRBD1 (6 bases). The length of the CDR3 is 13 residues. V lost 3 bases and J 5 bases, leaving 11 bases between the germline ends. CDR1 SGDLS and CDR2 YYNGEE come from the germline V gene.

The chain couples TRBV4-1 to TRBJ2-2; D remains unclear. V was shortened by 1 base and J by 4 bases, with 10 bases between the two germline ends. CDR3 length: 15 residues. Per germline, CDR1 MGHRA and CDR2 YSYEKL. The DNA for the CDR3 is TGCGCCAGCAGCCAAGTCCCTATCCCCACCGGGGAGCTGTTTTTT. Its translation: CASSQVPIPTGELFF.

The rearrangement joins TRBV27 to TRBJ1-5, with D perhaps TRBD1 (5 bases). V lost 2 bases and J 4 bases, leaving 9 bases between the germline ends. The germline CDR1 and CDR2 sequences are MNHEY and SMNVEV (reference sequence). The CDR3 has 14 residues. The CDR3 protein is CASSLEGRNQPQHF. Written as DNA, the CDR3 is TGTGCCAGCAGTTTAGAGGGGAGGAATCAGCCCCAGCATTTT.

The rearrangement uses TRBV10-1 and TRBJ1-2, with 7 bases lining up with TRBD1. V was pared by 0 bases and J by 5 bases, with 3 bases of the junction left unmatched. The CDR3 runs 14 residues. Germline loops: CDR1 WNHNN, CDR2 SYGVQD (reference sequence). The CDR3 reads CASSESGQSYGYTF. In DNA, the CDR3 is TGCGCCAGCAGTGAGTCGGGACAGTCGTATGGCTACACCTTC.

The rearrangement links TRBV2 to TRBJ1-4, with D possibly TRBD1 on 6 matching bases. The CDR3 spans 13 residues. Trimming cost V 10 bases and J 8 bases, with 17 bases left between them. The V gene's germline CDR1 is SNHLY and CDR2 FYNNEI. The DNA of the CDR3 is TGTGCCAACAGAGGCGGGGGCAGGGAAAAACTGTTTTTT. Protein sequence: CANRGGGREKLFF.

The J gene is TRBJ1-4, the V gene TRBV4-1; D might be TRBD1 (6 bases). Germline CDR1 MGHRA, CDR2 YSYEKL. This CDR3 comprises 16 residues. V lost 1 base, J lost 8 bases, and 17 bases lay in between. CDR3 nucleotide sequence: TGCGCCAGCAGCCAAGGGGCCCGGGGGGCGACGGAAAAACTGTTTTTT. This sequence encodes CASSQGARGATEKLFF.

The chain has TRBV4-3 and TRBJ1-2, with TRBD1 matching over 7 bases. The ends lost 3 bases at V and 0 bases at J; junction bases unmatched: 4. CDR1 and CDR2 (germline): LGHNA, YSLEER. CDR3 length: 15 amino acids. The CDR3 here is CASSQTGQTNYGYTF. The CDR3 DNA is TGCGCCAGCAGCCAGACGGGACAGACTAACTATGGCTACACCTTC.

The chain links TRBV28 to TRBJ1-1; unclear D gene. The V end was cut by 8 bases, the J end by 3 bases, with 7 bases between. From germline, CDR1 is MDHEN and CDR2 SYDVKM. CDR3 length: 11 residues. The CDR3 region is CASASYTEAFF. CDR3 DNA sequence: TGTGCCAGCGCCAGTTACACTGAAGCTTTCTTT. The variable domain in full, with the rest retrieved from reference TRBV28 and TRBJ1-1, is DVKVTQSSRYLVKRTGEKVFLECVQDMDHENMFWYRQDPGLGLRLIYFSYDVKMKEKGDIPEGYSVSREKKERFSLILESASTNQTSMYLCASASYTEAFFGQGTRLTVV.

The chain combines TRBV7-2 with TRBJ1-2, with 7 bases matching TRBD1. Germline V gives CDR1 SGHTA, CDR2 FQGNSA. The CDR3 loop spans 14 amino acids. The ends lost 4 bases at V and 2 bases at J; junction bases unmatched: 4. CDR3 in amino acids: CASSSRQGNYGYTF. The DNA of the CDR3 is TGTGCCAGCAGCTCCAGACAGGGCAACTATGGCTACACCTTC. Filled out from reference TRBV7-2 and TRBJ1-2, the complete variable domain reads GAGVSQSPSNKVTEKGKDVELRCDPISGHTALYWYRQSLGQGLEFLIYFQGNSAPDKSGLPSDRFSAERTGGSVSTLTIQRTQQEDSAVYLCASSSRQGNYGYTFGSGTRLTVV.

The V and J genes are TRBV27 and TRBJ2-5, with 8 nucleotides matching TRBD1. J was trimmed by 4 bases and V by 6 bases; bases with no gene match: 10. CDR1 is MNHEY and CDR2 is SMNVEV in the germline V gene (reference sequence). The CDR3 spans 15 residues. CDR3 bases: TGTGCCAGCAGCCCCGACAGGGGAGGTCGAGAGACCCAGTACTTC. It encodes CASSPDRGGRETQYF.

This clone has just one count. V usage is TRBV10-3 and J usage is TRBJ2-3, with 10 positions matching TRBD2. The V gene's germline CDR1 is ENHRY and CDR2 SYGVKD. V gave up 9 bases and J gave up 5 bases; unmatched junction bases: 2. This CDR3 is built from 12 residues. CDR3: CAIASGGDTQYF. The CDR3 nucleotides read TGTGCCATTGCTAGCGGGGGAGATACGCAGTATTTT.

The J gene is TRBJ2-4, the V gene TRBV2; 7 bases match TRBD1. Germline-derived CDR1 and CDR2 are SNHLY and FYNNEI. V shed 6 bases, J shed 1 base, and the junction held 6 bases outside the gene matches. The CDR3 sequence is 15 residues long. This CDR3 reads CASRGETGAKNIQYF. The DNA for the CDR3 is TGTGCCAGCAGGGGGGAGACAGGGGCCAAAAACATTCAGTACTTC.

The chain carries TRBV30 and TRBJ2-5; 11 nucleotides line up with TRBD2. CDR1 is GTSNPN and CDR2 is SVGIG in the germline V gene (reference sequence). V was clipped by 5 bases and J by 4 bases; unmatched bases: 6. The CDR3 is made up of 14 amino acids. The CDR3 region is CAWVLAGGRETQYF. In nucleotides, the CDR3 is TGTGCCTGGGTATTAGCGGGGGGGCGAGAGACCCAGTACTTC.

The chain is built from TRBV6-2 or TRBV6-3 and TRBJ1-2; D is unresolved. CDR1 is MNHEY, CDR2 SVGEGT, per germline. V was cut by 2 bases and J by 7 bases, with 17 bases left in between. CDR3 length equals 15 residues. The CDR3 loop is CASSYRQAGSGGYTF. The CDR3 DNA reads TGTGCCAGCAGTTACAGGCAGGCGGGATCGGGTGGCTACACCTTC.

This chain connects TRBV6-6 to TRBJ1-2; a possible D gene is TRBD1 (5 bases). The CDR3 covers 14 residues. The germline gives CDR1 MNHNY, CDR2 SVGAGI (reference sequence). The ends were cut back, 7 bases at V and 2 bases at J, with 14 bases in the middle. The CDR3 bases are TGTGCCAGCATCGGCGCGGGGCTCAACTATGGCTACACCTTC. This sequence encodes CASIGAGLNYGYTF.

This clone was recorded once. Here the CDR3 reads CARGQVKYNSPLHF. The CDR3 nucleotides are TGTGCCAGGGGGCAGGTCAAGTATAATTCACCCCTCCACTTT. This chain uses TRBV11-3 with TRBJ1-6; maybe TRBD1 (5 bases). This CDR3 contains 14 residues. The V end lost 9 bases, the J end lost 4 bases, and 13 bases lay between the germline ends. Germline V lookup: CDR1 SGHNT, CDR2 YENEEA.

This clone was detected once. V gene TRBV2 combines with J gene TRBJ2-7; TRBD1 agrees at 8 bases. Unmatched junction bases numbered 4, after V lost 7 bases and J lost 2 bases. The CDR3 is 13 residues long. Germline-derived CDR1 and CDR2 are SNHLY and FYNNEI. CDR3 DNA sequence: TGTGCCAGCAAGGACAGGGCGACCTACGAGCAGTACTTC. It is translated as CASKDRATYEQYF.

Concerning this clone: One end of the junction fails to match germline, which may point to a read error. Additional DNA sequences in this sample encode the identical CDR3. CDR3 sequence reads: CASSQGPDYGYTF. The CDR3 DNA reads TGTGCCAGCAGCCAAGGCCCGGACTATGGCTATACCTTC. The chain combines TRBV14 with TRBJ1-2, with no clear D. Germline CDR1 is SGHDN and CDR2 is FVKESK. The CDR3 sequence is 13 residues long.

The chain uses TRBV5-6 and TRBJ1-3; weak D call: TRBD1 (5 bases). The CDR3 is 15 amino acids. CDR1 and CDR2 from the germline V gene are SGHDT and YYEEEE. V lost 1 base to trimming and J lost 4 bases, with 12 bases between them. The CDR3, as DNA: TGTGCCAGCAGCTTGAAGGGGAAGGGCGGAAACACCATATATTTT. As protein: CASSLKGKGGNTIYF.

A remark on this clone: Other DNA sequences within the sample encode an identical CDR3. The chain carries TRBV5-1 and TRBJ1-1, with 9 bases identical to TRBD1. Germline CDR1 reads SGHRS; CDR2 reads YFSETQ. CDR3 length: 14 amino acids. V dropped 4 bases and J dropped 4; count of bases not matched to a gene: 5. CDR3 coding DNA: TGCGCCAGCAGCCCGACAGGGGGGTCCACTGAAGCTTTCTTT. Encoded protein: CASSPTGGSTEAFF.

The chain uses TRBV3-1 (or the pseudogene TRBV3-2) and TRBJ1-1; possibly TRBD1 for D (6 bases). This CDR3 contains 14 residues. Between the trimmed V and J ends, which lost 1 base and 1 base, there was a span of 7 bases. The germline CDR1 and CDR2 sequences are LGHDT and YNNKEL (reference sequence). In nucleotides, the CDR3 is TGTGCCAGCAGCCAAGGACAGGCGAACACTGAAGCTTTCTTT. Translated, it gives CASSQGQANTEAFF.

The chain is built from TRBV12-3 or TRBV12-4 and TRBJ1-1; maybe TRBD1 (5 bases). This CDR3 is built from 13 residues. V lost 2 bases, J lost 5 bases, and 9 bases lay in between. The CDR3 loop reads CASSLKEGTEAFF. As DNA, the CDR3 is TGTGCCAGCAGTTTAAAGGAGGGGACTGAAGCTTTCTTT.

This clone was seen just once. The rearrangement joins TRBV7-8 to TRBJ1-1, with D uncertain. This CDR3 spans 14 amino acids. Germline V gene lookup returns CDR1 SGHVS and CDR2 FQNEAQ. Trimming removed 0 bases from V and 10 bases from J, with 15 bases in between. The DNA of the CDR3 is TGTGCCAGCAGCTTAGCGTTGGAATCGAGGGTAGCTTTCTTT. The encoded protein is CASSLALESRVAFF.

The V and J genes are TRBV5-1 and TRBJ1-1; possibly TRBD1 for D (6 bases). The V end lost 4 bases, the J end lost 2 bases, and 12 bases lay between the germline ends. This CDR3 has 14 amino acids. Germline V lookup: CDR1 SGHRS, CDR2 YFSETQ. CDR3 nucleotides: TGCGCCAGCAGCGGGACAATCCCAAACACTGAAGCTTTCTTT. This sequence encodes CASSGTIPNTEAFF.

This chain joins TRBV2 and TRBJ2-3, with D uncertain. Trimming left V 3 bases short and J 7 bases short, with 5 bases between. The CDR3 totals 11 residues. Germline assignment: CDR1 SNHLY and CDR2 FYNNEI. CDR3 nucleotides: TGTGCCAGCAGTGATTCATATACGCAGTATTTT. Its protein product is CASSDSYTQYF.

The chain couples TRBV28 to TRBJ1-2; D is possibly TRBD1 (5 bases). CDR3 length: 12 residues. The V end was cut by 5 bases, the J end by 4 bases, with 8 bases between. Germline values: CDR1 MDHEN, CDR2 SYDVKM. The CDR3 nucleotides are TGTGCCAGCAGTCCAGGGTCCTATGGCTACACCTTC. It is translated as CASSPGSYGYTF.

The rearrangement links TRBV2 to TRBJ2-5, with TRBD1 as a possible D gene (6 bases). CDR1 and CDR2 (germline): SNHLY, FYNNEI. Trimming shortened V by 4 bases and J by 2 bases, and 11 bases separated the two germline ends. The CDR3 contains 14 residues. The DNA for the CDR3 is TGTGCCAGCAGTGGGGGAAGGGGGCAAGAGACCCAGTACTTC. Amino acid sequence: CASSGGRGQETQYF.

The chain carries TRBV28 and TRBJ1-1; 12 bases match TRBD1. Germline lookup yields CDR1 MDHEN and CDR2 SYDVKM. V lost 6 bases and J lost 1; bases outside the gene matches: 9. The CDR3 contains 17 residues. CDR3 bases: TGTGCCAGCAGACCGAGGGACAGGGGGCCCAAGAACACTGAAGCTTTCTTT. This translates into CASRPRDRGPKNTEAFF.